A single sample is the source of the 32 T cell receptor beta chains below, sequenced in a study of cytomegalovirus exposure and HLA in healthy donors. The PCR was carried out with 60 Vbeta primers and 13 Jbeta primers. This table comes from immunoSEQ multiplex PCR, and its TCRdb copy is limited to in-frame clones, with some not included. Of approximately 120,000 clones listed, around 80% are singletons. The sequencing input was PBMCs. The receptors were gathered from a woman in her fifties or sixties in good health and CMV-seropositive.

The V gene is TRBV18, the J gene TRBJ1-2, with 8 bases identical to TRBD1. Per the germline V gene, CDR1 is KGHSH and CDR2 is LQKENI. J lost 6 bases, V lost 2 bases, and 8 bases had no gene match. The CDR3 is 15 amino acids. The CDR3, as DNA: TGTGCCAGCTCACCAGGGACAGGTCGAGAGAATGGCTACACCTTC. This gives the protein CASSPGTGRENGYTF. Together with reference TRBV18 and TRBJ1-2, the CDR3 gives the full variable domain: NAGVMQNPRHLVRRRGQEARLRCSPMKGHSHVYWYRQLPEEGLKFMVYLQKENIIDESGMPKERFSAEFPKEGPSILRIQQVVRGDSAAYFCASSPGTGRENGYTFGSGTRLTVV.

This clone occurred a few times. J is TRBJ1-3 and V is TRBV7-3; a possible D gene is TRBD1 (5 bases). Germline V lookup: CDR1 SGHTA, CDR2 FQGTGA. V gave up 3 bases and J gave up 4 bases, with 16 bases separating them. The CDR3 sequence is 16 residues long. CDR3 sequence: CASSLEAGGPGNTIYF. The DNA for the CDR3 is TGTGCCAGCAGCTTGGAGGCCGGGGGACCAGGAAACACCATATATTTT.

The chain combines TRBV5-4 with TRBJ2-1; maybe TRBD2 (5 bases). V was shortened by 4 bases and J by 3 bases, with 14 bases between the two germline ends. The germline V gene has CDR1 SGHNT and CDR2 YYREEE (reference sequence). This CDR3 has 15 residues. CDR3 amino acids: CASSAVPTNYNEQFF. As DNA, the CDR3 is TGTGCCAGCAGCGCCGTTCCGACTAACTACAATGAGCAGTTCTTC. Filled out from reference TRBV5-4 and TRBJ2-1, the complete variable domain reads ETGVTQSPTHLIKTRGQQVTLRCSSQSGHNTVSWYQQALGQGPQFIFQYYREEENGRGNFPPRFSGLQFPNYSSELNVNALELDDSALYLCASSAVPTNYNEQFFGPGTRLTVL.

The rearrangement links TRBV4-3 to TRBJ2-7; TRBD2 matches 14 bases. V lost 0 bases and J lost 5; bases outside the gene matches: 3. The germline CDR1 and CDR2 sequences are LGHNA and YSLEER. The CDR3 is made up of 16 amino acids. The CDR3 region has the DNA TGCGCCAGCAGCCAAGACCGGGGACTAGCGGGAGACGAGCAGTACTTC. It specifies CASSQDRGLAGDEQYF.

This sequence joins TRBV27 and TRBJ2-7, with 8 bases that match TRBD1. V shed 5 bases and J 5 bases; nucleotides not matched to a gene: 5. CDR1 MNHEY and CDR2 SMNVEV come from the germline V gene (reference sequence). There are 13 residues in the CDR3. CDR3 protein: CASSQDRADEQYF. The CDR3 bases are TGTGCCAGCAGTCAGGACAGGGCGGACGAGCAGTACTTC.

This sequence joins TRBV11-1 and TRBJ1-5, with 9 bases that match TRBD1. The trim removed 4 bases at V and 4 bases at J, leaving 5 bases unmatched. There are 15 residues in the CDR3. Germline V lookup: CDR1 SGHAT, CDR2 FQDESV (reference sequence). The CDR3: CASSSGQGPNQPQHF. The CDR3 DNA reads TGTGCCAGCAGCTCAGGACAGGGGCCGAATCAGCCCCAGCATTTT.

The CDR3, as DNA: TGCGCCAGCAGCCCGGGGGGCAATCAGCCCCAGCATTTT. Its translation is CASSPGGNQPQHF. The chain links TRBV4-1 to TRBJ1-5; TRBD1 might be the D (5 bases). V lost 4 bases, J lost 2 bases, and 6 bases lay in between. The CDR3 sequence is 13 residues long. From germline, CDR1 is MGHRA and CDR2 YSYEKL.

This clone was counted only a few times. The rearrangement uses TRBV6-6 and TRBJ1-2; TRBD1 agrees at 7 bases. V dropped 6 bases and J dropped 6; count of bases not matched to a gene: 7. The CDR3 contains 13 residues. Germline CDR1 is MNHNY and CDR2 is SVGAGI (reference sequence). The CDR3 spells CASRGGAKDGYTF. CDR3 DNA: TGTGCCAGCAGAGGGGGCGCGAAGGATGGCTACACCTTC.

This chain uses TRBV15 with TRBJ1-2; 7 bases align to TRBD1. The CDR3 length is 14 residues. Germline V CDR1 and CDR2: LNHNV, YYDKDF (reference sequence). The junction had 12 bases not matched to a gene; V was cut back by 0 bases and J by 14 bases. CDR3 amino acids: CATSRDLTDRARTF. CDR3 in DNA: TGTGCCACCAGCAGAGATTTGACCGACAGGGCGAGGACCTTC. Full variable domain (outside the CDR3, taken from reference TRBV15 and TRBJ1-2): DAMVIQNPRYQVTQFGKPVTLSCSQTLNHNVMYWYQQKSSQAPKLLFHYYDKDFNNEADTPDNFQSRRPNTSFCFLDIRSPGLGDTAMYLCATSRDLTDRARTFGSGTRLTVV.

This clone was observed once. V usage is TRBV7-2 and J usage is TRBJ1-5, with unresolved D. Germline V gives CDR1 SGHTA, CDR2 FQGNSA. V lost 3 bases, J lost 0 bases, and 9 bases lay in between. This CDR3 region has 15 residues. CDR3 bases: TGTGCCAGCAGCTTTGGCATCAATAGCAATCAGCCCCAGCATTTT. It is translated as CASSFGINSNQPQHF.

This chain uses TRBV7-9 with TRBJ2-1; D remains ambiguous. Germline V CDR1 and CDR2: SEHNR, FQNEAQ (reference sequence). V was trimmed by 10 bases and J by 0 bases, leaving 7 bases between them. CDR3 size: 12 residues. The DNA for the CDR3 is TGTGCCACCCCAGGCTCCTACAATGAGCAGTTCTTC. This translates into CATPGSYNEQFF.

The rearrangement joins TRBV10-2 to TRBJ1-1, with D possibly TRBD1 on 6 matching bases. CDR1 is WSHSY, CDR2 SAAADI, per germline. Trimming left V 5 bases short and J 0 bases short, with 16 bases between. This CDR3 region has 16 residues. CDR3 in DNA: TGCGCCAGCAGTCCTACCTCGGACAGACTGAACACTGAAGCTTTCTTT. Protein product: CASSPTSDRLNTEAFF.

The rearrangement links TRBV10-3 to TRBJ2-7; D perhaps matches TRBD1 (5 bases). Trimming shortened V by 3 bases and J by 3 bases, and 9 bases separated the two germline ends. The CDR3 is 13 residues long. Per the germline V gene, CDR1 is ENHRY and CDR2 is SYGVKD. The CDR3 region has the DNA TGTGCCATCAGTGACCTCGACAGCTACGAGCAGTACTTC. Translating it yields CAISDLDSYEQYF.

This clone was detected a few times. This sequence joins TRBV6-4 and TRBJ1-5, with unresolved D. Germline CDR1 reads MRHNA; CDR2 reads SNTAGT. The CDR3 length is 18 residues. V was clipped by 2 bases and J by 4 bases, with 21 bases between them. The CDR3 nucleotides are TGTGCCAGCAGTGACCCACTCCTCAGACTTTCACGGAATCAGCCCCAGCATTTT. This gives the protein CASSDPLLRLSRNQPQHF.

This clone was found once. The chain couples TRBV7-2 to TRBJ2-7; no reliable D call. The CDR3 covers 13 residues. Looked up from germline, CDR1 is SGHTA and CDR2 is FQGNSA. Trimming left V 1 base short and J 0 bases short, with 4 bases between. As DNA, the CDR3 is TGTGCCAGCAGCTTAGGAGTCTCCTACGAGCAGTACTTC. It encodes CASSLGVSYEQYF.

The rearrangement joins TRBV7-9 to TRBJ1-2, with TRBD1 matching over 9 bases. This CDR3 comprises 16 residues. Germline loops: CDR1 SEHNR, CDR2 FQNEAQ (reference sequence). V gave up 4 bases and J gave up 4 bases; unmatched junction bases: 10. Here the CDR3 DNA reads TGTGCCAGCAGCTCTGACCGGGACAGGGTCGTCTATGGCTACACCTTC. Its protein product is CASSSDRDRVVYGYTF.

V usage is TRBV9 and J usage is TRBJ1-1; the D gene is possibly TRBD1 (5 bases). CDR3 length equals 14 residues. Germline loops: CDR1 SGDLS, CDR2 YYNGEE. The ends were cut back, 2 bases at V and 1 base at J, with 9 bases in the middle. The CDR3 DNA sequence: TGTGCCAGCAGCGTGACAGAGAGGAACACTGAAGCTTTCTTT. It is translated as CASSVTERNTEAFF.

This clone occurred a few times. Other DNA sequences of this sample code for an identical CDR3. The chain carries TRBV2 and TRBJ2-5; possibly TRBD1 for D (5 bases). CDR3 size: 13 residues. Germline assignment: CDR1 SNHLY and CDR2 FYNNEI. With 4 bases removed from V and 2 bases from J, the gap between germline ends came to 8 bases. The CDR3 loop is CASSASGQETQYF. CDR3 DNA: TGTGCCAGCAGTGCGTCAGGGCAAGAGACCCAGTACTTC. The full variable domain, with the rest looked up from reference TRBV2 and TRBJ2-5, is EPEVTQTPSHQVTQMGQEVILRCVPISNHLYFYWYRQILGQKVEFLVSFYNNEISEKSEIFDDQFSVERPDGSNFTLKIRSTKLEDSAMYFCASSASGQETQYFGPGTRLLVL.

This clone has just a few counts. The rearrangement uses TRBV11-2 and TRBJ1-1; 7 nucleotides match TRBD1. With V trimmed by 3 bases and J by 5 bases, 6 bases remained unmatched. The V gene's germline CDR1 is SGHAT and CDR2 FQNNGV. This CDR3 region has 14 residues. The CDR3 is CASSLQGVRTEAFF. CDR3 DNA: TGTGCCAGCAGCTTGCAGGGGGTTCGGACTGAAGCTTTCTTT.

This chain links TRBV9 with TRBJ1-2; 7 bases map to TRBD1. Germline V lookup: CDR1 SGDLS, CDR2 YYNGEE. The V and J ends lost 3 bases and 7 bases, in that order; junction bases with no gene match: 12. CDR3 length: 15 amino acids. The CDR3 is CASSAPQGMGRGYTF. As DNA, the CDR3 is TGTGCCAGCAGCGCGCCACAGGGGATGGGACGTGGCTACACCTTC.

In this sample, this clone turned up a few times. This chain links TRBV11-1 with TRBJ1-1, with 8 bases matching TRBD1. CDR1 and CDR2 from the germline V gene are SGHAT and FQDESV (reference sequence). The CDR3 has 13 amino acids. V was pared by 4 bases and J by 5 bases, with 3 bases of the junction left unmatched. The CDR3 DNA follows: TGTGCCAGCAGCTCCCAGGGGGCAACTGAAGCTTTCTTT. This codes for CASSSQGATEAFF. Filled out from reference TRBV11-1 and TRBJ1-1, the complete variable domain reads EAEVAQSPRYKITEKSQAVAFWCDPISGHATLYWYRQILGQGPELLVQFQDESVVDDSQLPKDRFSAERLKGVDSTLKIQPAELGDSAMYLCASSSQGATEAFFGQGTRLTVV.

This clone occurred a few times. The V gene is TRBV4-2, the J gene TRBJ2-1; 7 bases match TRBD2. The germline CDR1 and CDR2 sequences are LGHNA and YNFKEQ. The V and J ends lost 4 bases and 4 bases, in that order; junction bases with no gene match: 7. The CDR3 runs to 15 residues. The CDR3 is CASSPGRSSYNEQFF. DNA for the CDR3: TGTGCCAGCAGCCCCGGGAGGTCCTCGTACAATGAGCAGTTCTTC.

This sequence joins TRBV7-8 and TRBJ1-4, with no clear D. Trimming took 5 bases from V and 2 from J, leaving 9 bases between them. CDR1 SGHVS and CDR2 FQNEAQ come from the germline V gene. The CDR3 is made up of 14 amino acids. As DNA, the CDR3 is TGTGCCAGCAGCAAAGGAGAGACTAATGAAAAACTGTTTTTT. Its protein product is CASSKGETNEKLFF. The whole variable domain, filled in from reference TRBV7-8 and TRBJ1-4, reads GAGVSQSPRYKVAKRGQDVALRCDPISGHVSLFWYQQALGQGPEFLTYFQNEAQLDKSGLPSDRFFAERPEGSVSTLKIQRTQQEDSAVYLCASSKGETNEKLFFGSGTQLSVL.

This clone was found a few times. This chain joins TRBV4-3 and TRBJ2-3; TRBD2 matches 7 bases. The J segment lost 2 bases and the V segment lost 4 bases, leaving 12 bases of the junction unmatched. Per the germline V gene, CDR1 is LGHNA and CDR2 is YSLEER. CDR3 length: 17 amino acids. CDR3 sequence: CASSRRPSGGDTDTQYF. The DNA for the CDR3 is TGCGCCAGCAGCCGGCGTCCCTCGGGAGGTGACACAGATACGCAGTATTTT.

A few counts support this clone. The chain joins TRBV7-8 to TRBJ2-2; the D gene is possibly TRBD1 (6 bases). Trimming took off 1 base at V and 4 bases at J, with 10 bases between the two ends. The CDR3 contains 15 residues. Germline lookup yields CDR1 SGHVS and CDR2 FQNEAQ. CDR3 loop: CASSLGGTSTGELFF. The CDR3 DNA is TGTGCCAGCAGCTTAGGAGGGACAAGCACCGGGGAGCTGTTTTTT.

V usage is TRBV10-3 and J usage is TRBJ2-3, with TRBD1 matching over 7 bases. CDR1 is ENHRY, CDR2 SYGVKD, per germline. Losses at the gene ends were 3 bases for V and 6 bases for J; bases not matched to a gene: 12. The CDR3 consists of 16 residues. As DNA, the CDR3 is TGTGCCATCAGTGACCCCGGGACAGCCGCAGGGGATACGCAGTATTTT. It encodes CAISDPGTAAGDTQYF.

The chain carries TRBV19 and TRBJ1-5; 10 nucleotides match TRBD1. V lost 5 bases, J lost 2 bases, and 3 bases stayed unmatched. CDR1 and CDR2 (germline): LNHDA, SQIVND (reference sequence). This CDR3 is 15 amino acids long. CDR3 amino acids: CASSRDRGGNQPQHF. The CDR3 bases are TGTGCCAGTAGTCGGGACAGGGGTGGCAATCAGCCCCAGCATTTT.

The chain employs TRBV5-1 and TRBJ1-1; D might be TRBD1 (5 bases). Deletions cut 1 base from V and 3 bases from J, with 13 bases between. Germline CDR1 reads SGHRS; CDR2 reads YFSETQ. This CDR3 has 15 residues. This CDR3 is CASSLWGLMDTEAFF. The DNA for the CDR3 is TGCGCCAGCAGCTTGTGGGGCTTGATGGACACTGAAGCTTTCTTT.

On this clone: This sample includes further DNA sequences coding for the same CDR3. CDR3 protein: CASSPTGGLNQPQHF. CDR3 nucleotide sequence: TGTGCCAGCAGCCCGACAGGGGGCCTTAATCAGCCCCAGCATTTT. This chain connects TRBV11-2 to TRBJ1-5, with 10 nucleotides matching TRBD1. Looked up from germline, CDR1 is SGHAT and CDR2 is FQNNGV. The CDR3 spans 15 residues. V trimming: 5 bases; J trimming: 4 bases; junction bases outside the gene matches: 5.

The gene calls are TRBV9 and TRBJ1-4, with 8 bases identical to TRBD1. Per germline, CDR1 SGDLS and CDR2 YYNGEE. CDR3 length: 14 amino acids. Trimming cost V 1 base and J 8 bases; bases outside gene matches: 4. CDR3 sequence (DNA): TGTGCCAGCAGCGTAACAGGGGGGTACGAAAAACTGTTTTTT. This codes for CASSVTGGYEKLFF.

CDR3 protein: CASSNHRDSSYEQYF. In nucleotides, the CDR3 is TGTGCCAGCAGCAATCACCGGGACAGCTCCTACGAGCAGTACTTC. The chain is built from TRBV21-1 and TRBJ2-7; the table's D call TRBD1 went unverified against the DNA. TRBV21-1 is recorded as a pseudogene. The CDR3 contains 15 residues.

This CDR3 is CASSRDRGEKLFF. The DNA for the CDR3 is TGTGCCAGCAGCAGAGACCGGGGTGAAAAACTGTTTTTT. The chain uses TRBV5-4 and TRBJ1-4; D is undetermined. The CDR3 length is 13 residues. Germline loops: CDR1 SGHNT, CDR2 YYREEE (reference sequence). Trimming removed 4 bases at V and 7 bases at J, with 11 bases between.